The 10 T cell receptor beta chains given below trace back to one sample, sequenced in a study of T cells in tumors after PD-1 blockade. Some clones are missing from TCRdb's copy, which holds only in-frame ones; the method was immunoSEQ multiplex PCR. The table includes around 34,000 clones, roughly 73% detected once. This sample comprised PBMCs, obtained after anti-PD-1 treatment. The receptors come from a human donor with basal cell carcinoma.

This sequence joins TRBV7-9 and TRBJ1-2; 7 bases agree with TRBD1. The trim removed 1 base at V and 4 bases at J, leaving 6 bases unmatched. Germline CDR1 reads SEHNR; CDR2 reads FQNEAQ (reference sequence). The CDR3 spans 15 residues. CDR3 protein: CASSLGQTGSYGYTF. Here the CDR3 DNA reads TGTGCCAGCAGCTTAGGGCAGACAGGGAGCTATGGCTACACCTTC.

This chain uses TRBV20-1 with TRBJ1-1, with TRBD1 as a possible D gene (6 bases). Trimming pared 3 bases from V and 3 bases from J, leaving 11 bases between. The CDR3 has 13 amino acids. Germline CDR1 and CDR2: DFQATT and SNEGSKA (reference sequence). The CDR3, as DNA: TGCAGTGCTAGTACAGGGAGGGACACTGAAGCTTTCTTT. Protein product: CSASTGRDTEAFF.

The chain combines TRBV6-2 or TRBV6-3 with TRBJ2-1; the D is unclear. Germline loops: CDR1 MNHEY, CDR2 SVGEGT. V shed 6 bases and J shed 2 bases, with 8 bases lying between them. The CDR3 extends over 13 amino acids. The CDR3 region is CASSLLTYNEQFF. CDR3 nucleotide sequence: TGTGCCAGCAGCCTTTTGACCTACAATGAGCAGTTCTTC.

This chain links TRBV5-1 with TRBJ2-2; either TRBD1 or TRBD2 may fit D (5 bases each). The V end was cut by 8 bases, the J end by 6 bases, with 23 bases between. The germline CDR1 and CDR2 sequences are SGHRS and YFSETQ. The CDR3 sequence is 16 residues long. CDR3 loop: CASRAGTDNQAGELFF. Here the CDR3 DNA reads TGCGCCAGTAGAGCCGGGACCGATAATCAGGCCGGGGAGCTGTTTTTT.

The rearrangement uses TRBV30 and TRBJ2-1, with 10 bases matching TRBD2. The CDR3 sequence is 15 residues long. From germline, CDR1 is GTSNPN and CDR2 SVGIG (reference sequence). V was clipped by 4 bases and J by 6 bases; unmatched bases: 9. The CDR3 protein is CAWTQAGGALNEQFF. CDR3 coding DNA: TGTGCCTGGACGCAAGCGGGAGGGGCCCTCAATGAGCAGTTCTTC.

This clone has just one count. This rearrangement joins TRBV7-3 to TRBJ2-1; D may correspond to TRBD1 or TRBD2 (5 bases each). Looked up from germline, CDR1 is SGHTA and CDR2 is FQGTGA. V was trimmed by 5 bases and J by 8 bases, leaving 19 bases between them. The CDR3 consists of 15 residues. The CDR3 sequence is CASSLEGRRVDEQFF. CDR3 coding DNA: TGTGCCAGCAGCCTCGAGGGACGGCGAGTCGATGAGCAGTTCTTC.

The chain joins TRBV5-5 to TRBJ1-2; D is unresolved. The CDR3 contains 14 residues. V was clipped by 4 bases and J by 7 bases, with 17 bases between them. Germline assignment: CDR1 SGHKS and CDR2 YYEKEE (reference sequence). DNA of the CDR3: TGTGCCAGCAGCCCAGTTTACAGCGCCTTTGGCTACACCTTC. As protein: CASSPVYSAFGYTF.

The chain couples TRBV5-6 to TRBJ1-5, with D perhaps TRBD1 (5 bases). Germline CDR1 SGHDT, CDR2 YYEEEE. V shed 2 bases and J shed 0 bases, with 12 bases lying between them. The CDR3 is made up of 16 amino acids. The CDR3 is CASSFGGTHSNQPQHF. The DNA of the CDR3 is TGTGCCAGCAGCTTCGGGGGGACCCATAGCAATCAGCCCCAGCATTTT.

This clone was seen a handful of times. The chain combines TRBV9 with TRBJ2-3, with 12 bases lining up with TRBD2. Trimming cost V 4 bases and J 6 bases; bases outside gene matches: 12. Germline loops: CDR1 SGDLS, CDR2 YYNGEE. CDR3 length equals 17 residues. CDR3 amino acids: CASSPGTSGPAGDTQYF. DNA for the CDR3: TGTGCCAGCAGCCCGGGGACTAGCGGGCCGGCAGGGGATACGCAGTATTTT.

The CDR3 loop is CASSHITDRRDYEQYF. CDR3 nucleotides: TGTGCCAGCAGCCATATTACGGACAGGAGGGACTACGAGCAGTACTTC. The rearrangement links TRBV3-1 (or the pseudogene TRBV3-2) to TRBJ2-7, with a possible D match to TRBD1 (7 bases). Trimming cost V 3 bases and J 3 bases, with 18 bases left between them. Germline CDR1 reads LGHDT; CDR2 reads YNNKEL (reference sequence). The CDR3 is 16 amino acids.